This T cell receptor (beta chain) is from a study of blood T cell repertoires in COVID-19 (dated by TCRdb to the early 2020s). Background on the whole study: Collaborator samples came from the United States, Italy and Spain and covered acute and convalescent phases of COVID-19. The prospective study material was composed of cDNA or gDNA derived from T cells, B-cell-depleted T cells, or PBMCs. The dataset comprised deeply sampled blood TCRbeta repertoires from subjects exposed to, actively infected with, or recovered from COVID-19. A freely available public database, intended as a resource for researchers studying the immune response to SARS-CoV-2, is where the repertoires were released. Samples came from the ongoing ImmuneRACE study (first 160 participants) plus 1,254 subjects from 6 global collaborators. Nearly every sample came with metadata listing a de-identified subject ID, COVID-19 status, age in years and sex. Where available, HLA class I and class II types were taken from metadata supplied by the sample provider and were not determined by assay-based typing. Broader findings and caveats from the paper: How much clinical and demographic metadata was included differed by source and by participant, and the metadata was provided uncurated.

The immunoSEQ Assay, a bias-controlled multiplex PCR, was used to amplify TCRbeta CDR3 regions from genomic DNA. Concerning the study's data processing: Nucleated cell counts per sample were estimated from amplification of reference gene primers within the assay. To quantify the absolute abundance of each unique TCRbeta CDR3 rearrangement, sequence reads were collapsed and filtered. For each sample, productive Simpson clonality was calculated as the square root of Simpson's diversity index over productive rearrangements. Not all clones reach the TCRdb copy of this immuneACCESS table, which keeps in-frame sequences only. Checked studies attribute under half of the gap to unresolved V genes and leave the rest unexplained. V, J and clone size were drawn from that table, and D and trimming were deduced from the DNA. Here the sample has about 110,000 clones; around three quarters occur a single time. Approximately 4.3% of the sample comes from the top ten.

Collaborating institutions collected whole blood in K2EDTA tubes following their own protocols. Collaborator samples were shipped for TCRbeta analysis as frozen whole blood, isolated PBMCs, or DNA extracted from either sample type. As to this clone: Which antigen it targets is not known. The sample holds no much larger clone one base away, and base qualities are not on file.

The source of this sequence is a human donor in a cohort sampled during active or convalescent COVID-19. Sequenced material: peripheral blood.

The DNA sequence is given as TGTGCCAGCAGCCCCAATGGGGCCAACGTCCTGACTTTC. This encodes CASSPNGANVLTF. Here the chain combines TRBV6-6 and TRBJ2-6, with the D gene call left open. The germline ends are 6 bases apart after V is trimmed by 6 bases and J by 3 bases. Spanning cysteine to phenylalanine, the CDR3 consists of 13 amino acids. The only DNA kept is the CDR3, 39 bases in frame from the first base. The germline V gene (reference sequence) sets CDR1 to MNHNY and CDR2 to SVGAGI.